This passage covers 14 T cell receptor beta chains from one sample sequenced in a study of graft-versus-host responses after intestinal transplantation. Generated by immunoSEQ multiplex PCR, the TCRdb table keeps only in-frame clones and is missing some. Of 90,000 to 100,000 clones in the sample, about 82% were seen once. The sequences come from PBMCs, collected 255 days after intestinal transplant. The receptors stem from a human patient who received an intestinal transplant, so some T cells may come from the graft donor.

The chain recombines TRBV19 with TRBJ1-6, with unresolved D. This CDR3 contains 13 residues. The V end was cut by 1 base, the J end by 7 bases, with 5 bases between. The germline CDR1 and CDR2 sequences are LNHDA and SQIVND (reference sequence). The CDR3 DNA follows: TGTGCCAGTAGTATAGGGGTGAATTCACCCCTCCACTTT. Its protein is CASSIGVNSPLHF. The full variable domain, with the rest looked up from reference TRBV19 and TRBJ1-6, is DGGITQSPKYLFRKEGQNVTLSCEQNLNHDAMYWYRQDPGQGLRLIYYSQIVNDFQKGDIAEGYSVSREKKESFPLTVTSAQKNPTAFYLCASSIGVNSPLHFGNGTRLTVT.

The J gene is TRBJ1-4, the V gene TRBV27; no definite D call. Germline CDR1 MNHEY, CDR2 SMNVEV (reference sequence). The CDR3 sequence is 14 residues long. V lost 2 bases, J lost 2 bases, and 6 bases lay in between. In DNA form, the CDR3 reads TGTGCCAGCAGTTTACGCGGGACTAATGAAAAACTGTTTTTT. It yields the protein CASSLRGTNEKLFF. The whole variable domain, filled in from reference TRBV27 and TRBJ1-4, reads EAQVTQNPRYLITVTGKKLTVTCSQNMNHEYMSWYRQDPGLGLRQIYYSMNVEVTDKGDVPEGYKVSRKEKRNFPLILESPSPNQTSLYFCASSLRGTNEKLFFGSGTQLSVL.

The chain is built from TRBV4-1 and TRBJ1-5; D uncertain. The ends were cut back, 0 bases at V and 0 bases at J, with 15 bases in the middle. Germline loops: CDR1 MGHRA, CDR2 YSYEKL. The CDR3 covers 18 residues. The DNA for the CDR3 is TGCGCCAGCAGCCAAGATGATTTCGGGCAGTATAGCAATCAGCCCCAGCATTTT. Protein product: CASSQDDFGQYSNQPQHF.

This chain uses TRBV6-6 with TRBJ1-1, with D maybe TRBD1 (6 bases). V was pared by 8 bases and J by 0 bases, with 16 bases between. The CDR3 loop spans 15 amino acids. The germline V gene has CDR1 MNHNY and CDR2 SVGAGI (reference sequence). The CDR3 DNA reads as TGTGCCAGCTCCCGGCCTACAGGGATGAACACTGAAGCTTTCTTT. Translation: CASSRPTGMNTEAFF.

Written as DNA, the CDR3 is TGTGCCAGCAGCGGAAGTAGCGGGGCCACATACAATGAGCAGTTCTTC. It encodes CASSGSSGATYNEQFF. The rearrangement uses TRBV11-2 and TRBJ2-1, with 8 nucleotides matching TRBD2. CDR1 is SGHAT and CDR2 is FQNNGV in the germline V gene. V trimming: 5 bases; J trimming: 4 bases; junction bases outside the gene matches: 10. This CDR3 is built from 16 residues.

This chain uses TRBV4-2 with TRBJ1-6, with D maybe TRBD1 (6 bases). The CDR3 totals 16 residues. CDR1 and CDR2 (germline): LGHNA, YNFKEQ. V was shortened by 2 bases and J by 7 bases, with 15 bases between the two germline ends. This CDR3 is CASSQSKTGRNSPLHF. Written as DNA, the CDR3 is TGTGCCAGCAGCCAAAGCAAGACAGGTAGAAATTCACCCCTCCACTTT.

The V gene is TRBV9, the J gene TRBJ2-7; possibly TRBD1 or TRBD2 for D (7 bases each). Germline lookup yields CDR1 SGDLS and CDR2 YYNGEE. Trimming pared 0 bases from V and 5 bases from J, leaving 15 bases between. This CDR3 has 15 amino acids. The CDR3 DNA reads TGTGCCAGCAGCGTAGAATCAGGGGGGACTAACGAGCAGTACTTC. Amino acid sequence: CASSVESGGTNEQYF.

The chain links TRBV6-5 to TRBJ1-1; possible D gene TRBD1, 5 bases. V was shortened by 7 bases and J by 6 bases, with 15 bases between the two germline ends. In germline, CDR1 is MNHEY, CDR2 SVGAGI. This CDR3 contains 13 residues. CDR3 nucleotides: TGTGCCAGCACGGCCAGGGATTCGGCTGAAGCTTTCTTT. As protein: CASTARDSAEAFF.

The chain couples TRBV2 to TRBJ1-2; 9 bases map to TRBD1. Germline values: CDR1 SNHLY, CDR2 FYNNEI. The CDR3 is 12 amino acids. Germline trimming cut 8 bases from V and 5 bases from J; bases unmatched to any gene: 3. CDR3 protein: CASVDRGYGYTF. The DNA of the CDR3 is TGTGCCAGCGTAGACAGGGGGTATGGCTACACCTTC.

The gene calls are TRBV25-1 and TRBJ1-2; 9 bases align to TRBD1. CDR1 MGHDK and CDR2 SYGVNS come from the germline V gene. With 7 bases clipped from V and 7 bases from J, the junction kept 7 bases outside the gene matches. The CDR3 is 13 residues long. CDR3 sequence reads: CASTETGGSGYTF. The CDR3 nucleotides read TGTGCCAGCACAGAAACAGGGGGCAGTGGCTACACCTTC.

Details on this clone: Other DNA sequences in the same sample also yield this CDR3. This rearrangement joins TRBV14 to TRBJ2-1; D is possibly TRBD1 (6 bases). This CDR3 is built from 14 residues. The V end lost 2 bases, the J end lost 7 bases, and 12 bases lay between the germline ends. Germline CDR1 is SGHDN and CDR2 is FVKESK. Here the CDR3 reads CASSQQGLFNEQFF. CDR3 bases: TGTGCCAGCAGCCAACAGGGGTTGTTTAATGAGCAGTTCTTC.

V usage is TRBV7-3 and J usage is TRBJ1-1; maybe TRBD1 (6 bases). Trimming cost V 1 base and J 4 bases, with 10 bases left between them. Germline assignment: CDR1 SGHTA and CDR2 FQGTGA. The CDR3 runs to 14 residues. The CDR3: CASSLSPGATEAFF. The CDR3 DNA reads TGTGCCAGCAGCTTAAGCCCAGGGGCCACTGAAGCTTTCTTT.

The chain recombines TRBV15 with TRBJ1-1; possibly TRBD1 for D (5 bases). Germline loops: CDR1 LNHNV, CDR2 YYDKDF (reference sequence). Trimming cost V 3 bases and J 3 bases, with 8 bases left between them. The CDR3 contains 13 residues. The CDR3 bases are TGTGCCACCAGCAGGACCAGGGACACTGAAGCTTTCTTT. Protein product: CATSRTRDTEAFF. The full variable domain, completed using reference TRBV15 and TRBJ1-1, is DAMVIQNPRYQVTQFGKPVTLSCSQTLNHNVMYWYQQKSSQAPKLLFHYYDKDFNNEADTPDNFQSRRPNTSFCFLDIRSPGLGDTAMYLCATSRTRDTEAFFGQGTRLTVV.

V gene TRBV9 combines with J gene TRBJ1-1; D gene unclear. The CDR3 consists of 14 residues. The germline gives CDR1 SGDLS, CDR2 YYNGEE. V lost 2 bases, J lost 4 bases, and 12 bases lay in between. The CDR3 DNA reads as TGTGCCAGCAGCGTGAGCCCCTTGATCACTGAAGCTTTCTTT. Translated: CASSVSPLITEAFF. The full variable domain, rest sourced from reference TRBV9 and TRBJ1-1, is DSGVTQTPKHLITATGQRVTLRCSPRSGDLSVYWYQQSLDQGLQFLIQYYNGEERAKGNILERFSAQQFPDLHSELNLSSLELGDSALYFCASSVSPLITEAFFGQGTRLTVV.